This entry lists 3 T cell receptor beta chains sequenced from one sample in a study of T-cell reconstitution after alpha-beta-depleted transplantation in children. Preparing the TCRbeta library involved the use of unique molecular identifiers. TCRdb itself ran the PCR reads through MiXCR, one entry per CDR3 protein. The sample yields about 870,000 distinct CDR3 sequences, approximately 15% seen once. Source: PBMCs, mostly from graft donor cells, taken 360 days after TCRalphabeta/CD19-depleted stem cell transplant. These receptor sequences come from a male patient between 5 and 17 years old who had a stem cell transplant for acute lymphoblastic leukemia, so the T cells may come from the graft donor.

This chain uses TRBV5-1 with TRBJ1-4; weak D call: TRBD1 (5 bases). Trimming stripped 6 bases from V and 0 bases from J, with 9 bases between. Germline lookup yields CDR1 SGHRS and CDR2 YFSETQ. The CDR3 runs to 14 residues. CDR3 loop: CASTGTPTNEKLFF. CDR3 nucleotide sequence: TGCGCCAGCACCGGGACTCCAACTAATGAAAAACTGTTTTTT.

This clonotype has a handful of counts. The chain couples TRBV7-2 to TRBJ2-7, with a tentative D call TRBD1 (6 bases). Trimming took off 1 base at V and 3 bases at J, with 10 bases between the two ends. Germline loops: CDR1 SGHTA, CDR2 FQGNSA. The CDR3 runs to 14 residues. CDR3 loop: CASSLVGGHYEQYF. The CDR3 nucleotides are TGTGCCAGCAGCTTAGTTGGGGGCCACTACGAGCAGTACTTC.

This clonotype showed up just a few times. For the CDR3, the DNA is TGTGCCAGCAGCGAATCTCACCGGGAGCTGTTTTTT. Amino acid sequence: CASSESHRELFF. This chain links TRBV9 with TRBJ2-2; D ambiguous. The CDR3 spans 12 residues. From germline, CDR1 is SGDLS and CDR2 YYNGEE. Trimming took off 3 bases at V and 9 bases at J, with 9 bases between the two ends.